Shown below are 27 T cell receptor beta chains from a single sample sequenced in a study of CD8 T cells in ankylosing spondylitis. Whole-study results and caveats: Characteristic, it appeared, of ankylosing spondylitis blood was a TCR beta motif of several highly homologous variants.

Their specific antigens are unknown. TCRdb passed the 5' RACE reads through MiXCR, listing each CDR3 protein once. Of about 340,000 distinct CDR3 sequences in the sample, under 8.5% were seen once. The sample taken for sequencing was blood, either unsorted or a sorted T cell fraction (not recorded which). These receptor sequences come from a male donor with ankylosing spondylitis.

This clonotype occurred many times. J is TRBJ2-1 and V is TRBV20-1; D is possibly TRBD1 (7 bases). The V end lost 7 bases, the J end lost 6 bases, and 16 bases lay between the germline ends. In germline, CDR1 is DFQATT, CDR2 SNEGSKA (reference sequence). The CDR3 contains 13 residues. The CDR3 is CSVQGDWGNEQFF. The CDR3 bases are TGCAGTGTGCAGGGGGACTGGGGCAATGAGCAGTTCTTC.

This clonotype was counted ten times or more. CDR3 in amino acids: CASSMSRGRLSNQPQHF. The CDR3 nucleotides read TGTGCCAGTAGTATGTCACGGGGAAGATTAAGCAATCAGCCCCAGCATTTT. The chain joins TRBV19 to TRBJ1-5; no reliable D call. V dropped 3 bases and J dropped 1 base, with 16 bases sitting between them. Germline assignment: CDR1 LNHDA and CDR2 SQIVND (reference sequence). The CDR3 has 17 residues.

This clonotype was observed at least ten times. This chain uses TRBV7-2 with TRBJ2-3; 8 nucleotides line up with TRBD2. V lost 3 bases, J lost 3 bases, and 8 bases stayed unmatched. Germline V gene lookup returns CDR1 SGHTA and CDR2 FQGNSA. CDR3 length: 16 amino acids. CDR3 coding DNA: TGTGCCAGCAGCTTGATTGCGGGAGGAGGGACAGATACGCAGTATTTT. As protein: CASSLIAGGGTDTQYF.

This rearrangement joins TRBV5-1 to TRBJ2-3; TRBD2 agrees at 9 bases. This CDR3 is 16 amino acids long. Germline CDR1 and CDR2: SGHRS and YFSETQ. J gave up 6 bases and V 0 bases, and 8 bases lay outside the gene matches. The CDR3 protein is CASSLERLAVEDTQYF. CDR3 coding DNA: TGCGCCAGCAGCTTGGAAAGACTAGCGGTGGAGGATACGCAGTATTTT.

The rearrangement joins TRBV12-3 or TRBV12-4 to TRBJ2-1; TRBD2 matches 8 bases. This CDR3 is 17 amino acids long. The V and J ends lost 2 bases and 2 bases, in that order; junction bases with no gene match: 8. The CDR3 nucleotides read TGTGCCAGCAGTTTACAGACTAGCGCCTTAACCTACAATGAGCAGTTCTTC. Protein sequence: CASSLQTSALTYNEQFF.

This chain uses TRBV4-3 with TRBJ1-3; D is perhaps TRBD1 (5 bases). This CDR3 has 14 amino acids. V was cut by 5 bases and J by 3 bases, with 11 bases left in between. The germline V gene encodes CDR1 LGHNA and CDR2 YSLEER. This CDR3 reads CASSTSGGGNTIYF. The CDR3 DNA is TGCGCCAGCAGCACATCCGGGGGTGGAAACACCATATATTTT.

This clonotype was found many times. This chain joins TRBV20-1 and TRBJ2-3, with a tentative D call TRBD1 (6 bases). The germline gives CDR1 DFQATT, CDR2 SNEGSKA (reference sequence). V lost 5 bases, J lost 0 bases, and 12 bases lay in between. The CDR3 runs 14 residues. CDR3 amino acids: CSASRTASTDTQYF. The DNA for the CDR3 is TGCAGTGCTTCCCGGACAGCTAGCACAGATACGCAGTATTTT.

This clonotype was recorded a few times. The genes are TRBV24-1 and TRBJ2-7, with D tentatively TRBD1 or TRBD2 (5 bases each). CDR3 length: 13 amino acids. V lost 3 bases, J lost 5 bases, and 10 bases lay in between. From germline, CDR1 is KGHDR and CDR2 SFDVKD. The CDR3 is CATSDPGRDEQYF. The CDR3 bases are TGTGCCACCAGTGATCCAGGGAGAGACGAGCAGTACTTC.

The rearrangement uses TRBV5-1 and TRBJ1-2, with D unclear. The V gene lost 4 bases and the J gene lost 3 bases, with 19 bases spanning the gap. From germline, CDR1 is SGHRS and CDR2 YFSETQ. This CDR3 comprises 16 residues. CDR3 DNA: TGCGCCAGCAGCGTCGATCCGACCCCATCGCACTATGGCTACACCTTC. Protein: CASSVDPTPSHYGYTF.

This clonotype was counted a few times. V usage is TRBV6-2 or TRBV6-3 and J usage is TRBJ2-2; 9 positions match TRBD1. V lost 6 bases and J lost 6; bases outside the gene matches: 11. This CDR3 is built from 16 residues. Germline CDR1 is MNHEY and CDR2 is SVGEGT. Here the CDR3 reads CASSPTGQGLSGELFF. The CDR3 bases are TGTGCCAGCAGCCCTACCGGACAGGGGTTATCCGGGGAGCTGTTTTTT.

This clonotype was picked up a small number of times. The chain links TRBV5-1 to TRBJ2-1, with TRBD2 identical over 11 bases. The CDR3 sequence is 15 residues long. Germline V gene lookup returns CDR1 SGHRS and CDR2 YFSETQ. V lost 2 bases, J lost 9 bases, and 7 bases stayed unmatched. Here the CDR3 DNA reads TGCGCCAGCAGCTTTAGCGGGAGGGCAACAGGTGAGCAGTTCTTC. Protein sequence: CASSFSGRATGEQFF.

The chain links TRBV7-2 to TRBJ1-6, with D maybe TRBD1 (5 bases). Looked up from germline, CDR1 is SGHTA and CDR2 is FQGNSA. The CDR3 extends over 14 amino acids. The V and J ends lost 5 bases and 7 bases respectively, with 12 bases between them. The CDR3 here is CASSPPGVNSPLHF. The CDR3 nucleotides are TGTGCCAGCAGCCCCCCGGGGGTAAATTCACCCCTCCACTTT.

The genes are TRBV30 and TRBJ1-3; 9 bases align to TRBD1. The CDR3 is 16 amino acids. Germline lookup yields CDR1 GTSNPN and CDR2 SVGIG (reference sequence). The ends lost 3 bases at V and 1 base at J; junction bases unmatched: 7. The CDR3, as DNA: TGTGCCTGGAGCAAAGGACAGGGGTGGTCTGGAAACACCATATATTTT. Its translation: CAWSKGQGWSGNTIYF.

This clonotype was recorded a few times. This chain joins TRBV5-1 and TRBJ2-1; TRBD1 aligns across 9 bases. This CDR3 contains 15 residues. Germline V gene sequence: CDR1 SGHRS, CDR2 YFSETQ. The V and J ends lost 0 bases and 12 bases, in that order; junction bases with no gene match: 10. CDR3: CASSLEQGAFRVQFF. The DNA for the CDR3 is TGCGCCAGCAGCTTGGAACAGGGGGCGTTTCGGGTGCAGTTCTTC.

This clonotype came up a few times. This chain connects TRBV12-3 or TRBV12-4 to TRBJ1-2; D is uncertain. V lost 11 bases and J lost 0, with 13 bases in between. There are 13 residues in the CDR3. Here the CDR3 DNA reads TGTGCCGGGCGCCGCTCAGCTAACTATGGCTACACCTTC. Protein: CAGRRSANYGYTF.

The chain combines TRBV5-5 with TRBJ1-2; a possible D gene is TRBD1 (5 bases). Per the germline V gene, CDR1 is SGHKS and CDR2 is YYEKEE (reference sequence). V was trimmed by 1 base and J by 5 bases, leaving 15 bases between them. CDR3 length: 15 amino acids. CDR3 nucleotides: TGTGCCAGCAGCTTGCAGTCGGGACGGAAGTATGGCTACACCTTC. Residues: CASSLQSGRKYGYTF.

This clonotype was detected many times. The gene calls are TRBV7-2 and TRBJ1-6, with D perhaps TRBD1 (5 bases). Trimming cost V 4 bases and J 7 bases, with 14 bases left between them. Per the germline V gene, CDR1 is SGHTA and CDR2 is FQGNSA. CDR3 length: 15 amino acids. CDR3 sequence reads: CASSSSGLTNSPLHF. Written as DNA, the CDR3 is TGTGCCAGCAGCTCTTCGGGACTTACAAATTCACCCCTCCACTTT.

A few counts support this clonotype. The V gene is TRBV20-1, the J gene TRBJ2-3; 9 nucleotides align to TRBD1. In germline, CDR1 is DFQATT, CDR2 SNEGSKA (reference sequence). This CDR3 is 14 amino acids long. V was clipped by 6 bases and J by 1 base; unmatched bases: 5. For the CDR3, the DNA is TGCAGTGCGACGGACAGGGGAGGCACAGATACGCAGTATTTT. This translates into CSATDRGGTDTQYF.

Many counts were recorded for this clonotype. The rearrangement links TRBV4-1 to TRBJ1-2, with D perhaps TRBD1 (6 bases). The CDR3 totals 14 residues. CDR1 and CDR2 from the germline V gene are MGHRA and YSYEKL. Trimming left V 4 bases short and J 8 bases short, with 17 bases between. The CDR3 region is CASSRREGGSGYTF. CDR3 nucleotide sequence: TGCGCCAGCAGCCGCCGAGAGGGGGGCAGCGGCTACACCTTC.

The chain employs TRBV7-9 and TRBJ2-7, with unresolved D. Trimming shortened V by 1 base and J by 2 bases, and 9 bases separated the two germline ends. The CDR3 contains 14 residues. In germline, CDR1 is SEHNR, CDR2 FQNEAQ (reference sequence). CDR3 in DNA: TGTGCCAGCAGCTTAGATCCGTTTCCCTACGAGCAGTACTTC. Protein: CASSLDPFPYEQYF.

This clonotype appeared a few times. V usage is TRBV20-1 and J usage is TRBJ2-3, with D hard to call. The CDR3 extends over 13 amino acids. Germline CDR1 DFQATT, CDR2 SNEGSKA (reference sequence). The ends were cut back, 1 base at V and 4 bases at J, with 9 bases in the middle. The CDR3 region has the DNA TGCAGTGCTAGAGTTGACTTAGCAGATACGCAGTATTTT. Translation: CSARVDLADTQYF.

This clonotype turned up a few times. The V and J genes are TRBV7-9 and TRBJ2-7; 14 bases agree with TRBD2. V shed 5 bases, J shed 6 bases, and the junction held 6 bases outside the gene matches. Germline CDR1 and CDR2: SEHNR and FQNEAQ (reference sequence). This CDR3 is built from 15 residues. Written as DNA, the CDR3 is TGTGCCAGCAGCCCTAACGGACTAGCGGGAGGCGAGCAGTACTTC. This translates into CASSPNGLAGGEQYF.

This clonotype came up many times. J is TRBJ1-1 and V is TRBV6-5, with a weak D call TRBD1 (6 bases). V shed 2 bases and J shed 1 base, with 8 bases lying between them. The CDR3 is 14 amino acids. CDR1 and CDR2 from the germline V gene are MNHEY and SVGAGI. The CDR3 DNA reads TGTGCCAGCAGTTACCAGGGGAGGAACACTGAAGCTTTCTTT. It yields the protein CASSYQGRNTEAFF.

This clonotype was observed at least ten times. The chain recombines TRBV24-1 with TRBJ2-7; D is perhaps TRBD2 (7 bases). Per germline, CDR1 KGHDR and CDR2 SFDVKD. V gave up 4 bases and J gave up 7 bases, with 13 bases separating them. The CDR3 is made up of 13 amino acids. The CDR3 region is CATSDLQGGEQYF. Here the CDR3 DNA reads TGTGCCACCAGTGACCTACAGGGAGGGGAGCAGTACTTC.

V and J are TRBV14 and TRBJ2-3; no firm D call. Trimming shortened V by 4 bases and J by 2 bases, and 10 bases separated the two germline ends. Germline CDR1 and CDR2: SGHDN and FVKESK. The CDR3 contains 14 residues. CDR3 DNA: TGTGCCAGCAGCCCGATCGGAGTCACAGATACGCAGTATTTT. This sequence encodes CASSPIGVTDTQYF. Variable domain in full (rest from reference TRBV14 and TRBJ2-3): EAGVTQFPSHSVIEKGQTVTLRCDPISGHDNLYWYRRVMGKEIKFLLHFVKESKQDESGMPNNRFLAERTGGTYSTLKVQPAELEDSGVYFCASSPIGVTDTQYFGPGTRLTVL.

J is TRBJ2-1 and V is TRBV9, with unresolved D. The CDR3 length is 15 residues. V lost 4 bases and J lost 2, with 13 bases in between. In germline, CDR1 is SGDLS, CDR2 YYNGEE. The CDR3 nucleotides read TGTGCCAGCAGCTCAGGCGTGGCAGCCTACAATGAGCAGTTCTTC. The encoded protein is CASSSGVAAYNEQFF.

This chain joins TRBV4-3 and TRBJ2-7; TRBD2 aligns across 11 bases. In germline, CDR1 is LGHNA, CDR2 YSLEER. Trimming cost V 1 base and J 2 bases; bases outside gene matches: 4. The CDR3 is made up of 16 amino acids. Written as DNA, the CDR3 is TGCGCCAGCAGCCAAGGGGAGGGACTAGCGGCCTACGAGCAGTACTTC. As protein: CASSQGEGLAAYEQYF.